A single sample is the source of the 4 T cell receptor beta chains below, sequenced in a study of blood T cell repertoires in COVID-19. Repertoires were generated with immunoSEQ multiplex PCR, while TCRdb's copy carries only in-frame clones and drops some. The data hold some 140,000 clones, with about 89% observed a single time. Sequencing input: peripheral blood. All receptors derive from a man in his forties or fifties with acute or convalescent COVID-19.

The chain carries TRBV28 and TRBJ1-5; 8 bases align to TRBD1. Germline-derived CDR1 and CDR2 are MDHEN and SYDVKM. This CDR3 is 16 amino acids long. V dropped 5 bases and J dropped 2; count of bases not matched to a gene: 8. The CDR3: CASSPGQGRGNQPQHF. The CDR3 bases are TGTGCCAGCAGTCCTGGACAGGGTCGGGGCAATCAGCCCCAGCATTTT.

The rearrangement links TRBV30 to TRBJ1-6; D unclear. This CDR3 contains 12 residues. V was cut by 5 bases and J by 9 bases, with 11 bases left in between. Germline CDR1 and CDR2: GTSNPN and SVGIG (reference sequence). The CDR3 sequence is CAWYVLGSPLHF. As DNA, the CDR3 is TGTGCCTGGTATGTTCTCGGTTCACCCCTCCACTTT.

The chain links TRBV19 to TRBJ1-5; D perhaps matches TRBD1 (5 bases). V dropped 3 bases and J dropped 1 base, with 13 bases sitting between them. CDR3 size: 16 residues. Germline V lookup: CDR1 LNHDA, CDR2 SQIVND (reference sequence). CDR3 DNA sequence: TGTGCCAGTAGTATTGGCCGGGGGTCGAGCAATCAGCCCCAGCATTTT. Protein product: CASSIGRGSSNQPQHF.

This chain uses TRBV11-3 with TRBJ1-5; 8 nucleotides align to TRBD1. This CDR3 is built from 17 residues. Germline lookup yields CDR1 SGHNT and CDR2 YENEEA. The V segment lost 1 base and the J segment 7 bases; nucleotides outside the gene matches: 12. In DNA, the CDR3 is TGTGCCAGCAGCTTAGTAGTTTCCCAGGGGGCGGGGCAGCCCCAGCATTTT. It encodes CASSLVVSQGAGQPQHF.